This TCR beta chain derives from a study of blood T cell repertoires in COVID-19. Overall study: The cDNA or gDNA used as material had been derived from T cells, B-cell-depleted T cells, or PBMCs.

The CDR3 is 12 residues long. V lost 7 bases and J lost 2, with 6 bases in between. CDR1 and CDR2 (germline): MDHEN, SYDVKM. This clone was observed a handful of times. Other DNA sequences in this specimen translate into the identical CDR3. Under the authors' procedure: Amplification with reference gene primers provided the estimates of nucleated cell counts. TCRdb's table, derived via immunoSEQ multiplex PCR, lists solely in-frame clones and lacks some. The V and J calls and the clone size are those of that table, but D and trimming were determined from the DNA. The sample has 400,000 to 450,000 clones; over 75% are singletons.

The sample comprised PBMCs or T cells enriched from blood (not recorded which). The chain uses TRBV28 and TRBJ1-5, with D unclear. The clonotype comes from a man aged 25-45 years who had recovered from COVID-19. CDR3 sequence: CASTRGNQPQHF. CDR3 in DNA: TGTGCCAGCACAAGAGGCAATCAGCCCCAGCATTTT.